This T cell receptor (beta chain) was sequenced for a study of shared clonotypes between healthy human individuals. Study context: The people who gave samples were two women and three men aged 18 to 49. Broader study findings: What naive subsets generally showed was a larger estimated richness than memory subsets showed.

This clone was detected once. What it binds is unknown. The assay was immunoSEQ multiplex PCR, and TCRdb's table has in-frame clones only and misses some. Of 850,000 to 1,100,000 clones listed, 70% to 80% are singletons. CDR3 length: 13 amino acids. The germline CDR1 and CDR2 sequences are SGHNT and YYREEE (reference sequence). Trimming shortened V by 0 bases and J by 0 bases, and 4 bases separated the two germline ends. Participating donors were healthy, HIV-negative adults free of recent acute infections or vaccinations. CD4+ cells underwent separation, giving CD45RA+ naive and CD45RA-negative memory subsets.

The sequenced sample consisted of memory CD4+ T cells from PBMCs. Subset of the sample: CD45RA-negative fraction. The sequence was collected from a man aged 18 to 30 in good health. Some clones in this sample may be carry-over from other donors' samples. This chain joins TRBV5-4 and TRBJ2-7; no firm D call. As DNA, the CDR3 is TGTGCCAGCAGCTTGGACCTCTCCTACGAGCAGTACTTC. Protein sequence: CASSLDLSYEQYF.